A selection of T cell receptor beta chains follows, all from one sample in a study of CD8+CD57+ T cells in acquired aplastic anemia. TCRdb re-analysed the reads in MiXCR, keeping a single row per CDR3 protein. The repertoire holds hundreds of thousands of distinct CDR3 sequences, with 40% to 50% as singletons. Source material: sorted CD4+, CD8+, or CD8+CD57+ T cells (not recorded which) from PBMCs. The receptors shown here come from a human donor with aplastic anemia. The CDR3 runs from the conserved cysteine through the conserved F or W. The D gene is left open where the match is weak. Only some rows state a clone size, as once, few, many or a class for expanded clones.

cdr3_length	clone_size	v_call	d_call	j_call	cdr3_aa	cdr3_nt
11	-	TRBV7-3	-	TRBJ2-1	CASSLLGEQFF	TGTGCCAGCAGCCTACTAGGTGAGCAGTTCTTC
19	many	TRBV7-3	TRBD1	TRBJ2-1	CASSLKKGASFHSYNEQFF	TGTGCCAGCAGCTTAAAAAAGGGGGCGAGCTTCCACTCCTACAATGAGCAGTTCTTC
16	-	TRBV24-1	TRBD2	TRBJ2-3	CATSDYLAGGPDTQYF	TGTGCCACCAGTGACTACCTAGCGGGAGGGCCAGATACGCAGTATTTT
13	many	TRBV6-1	-	TRBJ2-7	CASSPSPPTEQYF	TGTGCCAGCAGTCCGTCCCCCCCGACCGAGCAGTACTTC
15	-	TRBV29-1	TRBD1	TRBJ2-7	CSVDVTGESSYEQYF	TGCAGCGTTGACGTAACAGGGGAAAGCTCCTACGAGCAGTACTTC
16	-	TRBV2	-	TRBJ2-7	CASRRGGTGPGDEQYF	TGTGCCAGCAGAAGAGGGGGAACGGGCCCCGGGGACGAGCAGTACTTC
14	-	TRBV29-1	-	TRBJ1-4	CSVEMPGAGEKLFF	TGCAGCGTTGAAATGCCGGGGGCAGGGGAAAAACTGTTTTTT
16	many	TRBV20-1	-	TRBJ1-1	CSARDVTAREHTEAFF	TGCAGTGCTAGAGATGTGACAGCCCGGGAGCACACTGAAGCTTTCTTT
10	-	TRBV6-2/TRBV6-3	-	TRBJ1-6	CASSYRDLHF	TGTGCCAGCAGTTACCGGGACCTCCACTTT
13	-	TRBV7-2	-	TRBJ2-5	CASSLNEGETQYF	TGTGCCAGCAGCTTAAATGAGGGGGAGACCCAGTACTTC
13	-	TRBV20-1	TRBD2	TRBJ2-7	CSAPGTSDYEQYF	TGCAGTGCTCCCGGGACTAGCGACTACGAGCAGTACTTC
15	many	TRBV5-6	TRBD1	TRBJ2-2	CASSLWTGNTGELFF	TGTGCCAGCAGCTTGTGGACAGGGAACACCGGGGAGCTGTTTTTT
14	-	TRBV7-2	-	TRBJ2-7	CASSLGPASYEQYF	TGTGCCAGCAGCTTGGGACCAGCCTCCTACGAGCAGTACTTC
12	-	TRBV12-3/TRBV12-4	-	TRBJ1-2	CASSPDGDGYTF	TGTGCCAGCAGTCCTGACGGTGATGGCTACACCTTC
15	few	TRBV20-1	TRBD1	TRBJ2-7	CSELAWDRELHEQYF	TGCAGTGAACTCGCGTGGGACAGGGAGCTCCACGAGCAGTACTTC
14	many	TRBV5-1	-	TRBJ1-1	CASSVGQRGTEAFF	TGCGCCAGCAGCGTTGGACAGCGGGGCACTGAAGCTTTCTTT
17	-	TRBV6-5	TRBD1	TRBJ2-2	CASSYRTGTENTGELFF	TGTGCCAGCAGTTACAGAACCGGGACAGAGAACACCGGGGAGCTGTTTTTT
15	once	TRBV7-2	-	TRBJ2-3	CASTSPVLRTDTQYF	TGTGCCAGCACCTCACCTGTATTACGCACAGATACGCAGTATTTT
13	-	TRBV7-8	-	TRBJ2-7	CASSLDGQDEQYF	TGTGCCAGCAGCTTAGACGGCCAAGACGAGCAGTACTTC
15	-	TRBV5-1	-	TRBJ1-4	CASTHDGQTNEKLFF	TGCGCCAGCACCCATGACGGACAGACTAATGAAAAACTGTTTTTT
15	-	TRBV19	TRBD2	TRBJ2-3	CASSIGTSFTDTQYF	TGTGCCAGTAGTATAGGGACTAGCTTCACAGATACGCAGTATTTT
17	-	TRBV5-5	TRBD2	TRBJ2-1	CASSFPEGTSGGYEQSF	TGTGCCAGCAGCTTCCCTGAGGGGACTAGCGGGGGTTATGAGCAGTCCTTC
12	few	TRBV30	-	TRBJ1-5	CAWSVRNQPQHF	TGTGCCTGGAGTGTCCGCAATCAGCCCCAGCATTTT
15	many	TRBV6-1	-	TRBJ1-1	CASSERVTGNTEAFF	TGTGCCAGCAGTGAACGTGTCACGGGAAACACTGAAGCTTTCTTT
13	-	TRBV27	-	TRBJ1-1	CASNPTVNTEAFF	TGTGCCAGCAACCCCACAGTGAACACTGAAGCTTTCTTT
15	-	TRBV29-1	-	TRBJ1-2	CSVGSGSDKIYGYTF	TGCAGCGTTGGCTCGGGATCGGACAAGATCTATGGCTACACCTTC
15	many	TRBV7-3	TRBD1	TRBJ2-3	CASSPSGTATDTQYF	TGTGCCAGCAGCCCCTCCGGGACAGCCACAGATACGCAGTATTTT
14	-	TRBV7-2	-	TRBJ1-3	CASSPGPSGNTIYF	TGTGCCAGCAGCCCCGGTCCCTCTGGAAACACCATATATTTT
17	-	TRBV2	-	TRBJ1-5	CASSVASGPTDTQPQHF	TGTGCCAGCAGTGTTGCAAGCGGACCCACAGATACGCAGCCCCAGCATTTT
14	few	TRBV18	-	TRBJ2-7	CASSPLRGTYEQYF	TGTGCCAGCTCACCCCTTAGGGGGACCTACGAGCAGTACTTC
15	-	TRBV10-1	-	TRBJ1-2	CASSDGRVINYGYTF	TGTGCCAGCAGTGACGGCCGCGTGATTAACTATGGCTACACCTTC
14	-	TRBV7-2	-	TRBJ1-6	CASSLAVVNSPLHF	TGTGCCAGCAGCTTAGCTGTAGTGAATTCACCCCTCCACTTT
12	many	TRBV20-1	-	TRBJ2-1	CSARGGLSGQFF	TGCAGTGCTAGAGGGGGACTTTCCGGGCAGTTCTTC
12	few	TRBV29-1	-	TRBJ1-2	CSVVGAGYGYTF	TGCAGCGTTGTTGGGGCGGGCTATGGCTACACCTTC
13	many	TRBV7-7	TRBD1	TRBJ2-7	CASSSGQGHEQYF	TGTGCTAGCAGCTCCGGACAGGGGCACGAGCAGTACTTC
14	many	TRBV20-1	-	TRBJ2-7	CSARDSAGVYEQYF	TGCAGTGCTAGAGATTCCGCGGGTGTGTACGAGCAGTACTTC
16	-	TRBV6-1	-	TRBJ2-7	CASSEYETGFSYEQYF	TGTGCCAGCAGTGAATATGAGACCGGATTTTCCTACGAGCAGTACTTC
13	-	TRBV25-1	-	TRBJ1-2	CASSEFGVYGYTF	TGTGCCAGCAGTGAATTCGGCGTCTATGGCTACACCTTC
14	-	TRBV7-9	-	TRBJ2-2	CASSLISQSGELFF	TGTGCCAGCAGCTTAATATCTCAGTCCGGGGAGCTGTTTTTT
15	-	TRBV7-2	-	TRBJ2-3	CVSSSGPGDSDTQYF	TGTGTCAGCAGCTCGGGACCTGGTGATTCAGATACGCAGTATTTT
15	many	TRBV24-1	TRBD2	TRBJ2-5	CATSDLAGGQETQYF	TGTGCCACCAGTGATTTAGCGGGAGGCCAAGAGACCCAGTACTTC
16	many	TRBV4-1	TRBD1	TRBJ2-7	CASSQGGQGVTYEQYF	TGCGCCAGCAGCCAAGGAGGACAGGGGGTAACCTACGAGCAGTACTTC
15	-	TRBV20-1	TRBD1	TRBJ1-5	CSAGPDRDDNQPQHF	TGCAGTGCTGGCCCGGACAGGGATGACAATCAGCCCCAGCATTTT
16	-	TRBV25-1	TRBD1	TRBJ2-7	CASGPLGDRDTYEQYF	TGTGCCAGCGGTCCCCTCGGGGACAGGGATACCTACGAGCAGTACTTC
12	many	TRBV27	-	TRBJ1-1	CASEGRENEAFF	TGTGCCAGCGAAGGGAGGGAAAATGAAGCTTTCTTT
14	-	TRBV20-1	-	TRBJ2-7	CSARGGPGSYGQYF	TGCAGTGCTAGAGGCGGGCCAGGGTCCTACGGGCAGTACTTC
19	few	TRBV15	TRBD2	TRBJ2-1	CASSTGLAGEKSSYNEQFF	TGTGCCAGCAGTACCGGACTAGCGGGAGAGAAAAGCTCCTACAATGAGCAGTTCTTC
17	few	TRBV3-1	TRBD2	TRBJ2-5	CASSLTGLAGGPQTQYF	TGTGCCAGCAGCCTAACAGGACTAGCGGGAGGGCCACAGACCCAGTACTTC
15	-	TRBV9	-	TRBJ2-3	CASSPRNWRADTQYF	TGTGCCAGCAGCCCCCGAAACTGGCGTGCAGATACGCAGTATTTT
14	many	TRBV7-9	-	TRBJ2-7	CASSLNNYPYEQYF	TGTGCCAGCAGCTTAAATAATTATCCCTACGAGCAGTACTTC
13	many	TRBV5-6	-	TRBJ2-7	CASRAGSNYEQYF	TGTGCCAGCAGGGCCGGGAGTAACTACGAGCAGTACTTC
20	-	TRBV7-9	-	TRBJ2-7	CASSTHDRGAGVEGSYEQYF	TGTGCCAGCAGCACGCATGATCGGGGGGCAGGGGTCGAGGGTTCCTACGAGCAGTACTTC
13	many	TRBV7-2	-	TRBJ2-7	CASSLLFSYEQYF	TGTGCCAGCAGCCTCTTGTTCTCCTACGAGCAGTACTTC
13	once	TRBV6-4	-	TRBJ2-3	CASSRGDLDTQYF	TGTGCCAGCAGTAGAGGGGACCTGGATACGCAGTATTTT
14	-	TRBV15	-	TRBJ2-1	CATSRDGGNNEQFF	TGTGCCACCAGCAGAGATGGAGGAAACAATGAGCAGTTCTTC
15	-	TRBV27	-	TRBJ1-2	CASSPLMGASDGYTF	TGTGCCAGCAGTCCTCTTATGGGGGCGTCTGATGGCTACACCTTC
12	-	TRBV5-1	TRBD1	TRBJ1-2	CASSGNRGGYTF	TGCGCCAGCAGCGGCAACAGGGGAGGCTACACCTTC